The rows below give T cell receptor beta chains drawn from one sample of a study of graft-versus-host responses after intestinal transplantation. Sequenced by immunoSEQ multiplex PCR; TCRdb stores in-frame clones only, minus some. This sample has around 9,900 clones; approximately 94% occur once, and the top ten carry roughly 2.2%. The sequencing here drew on PBMCs, taken 8 days after intestinal transplant. The receptors originated from a human patient who received an intestinal transplant, so some T cells may come from the graft donor. Both conserved end residues are part of each CDR3. The D gene is left open where the match is weak. Clone size is shown for a subset of rows, as once, few, many or a class of expanded clone.

size	V	J	D	CDR3	DNA
.	TRBV4-1	TRBJ2-3	.	CASSQDGADTQYF	TGCGCCAGCAGCCAAGATGGGGCAGATACGCAGTATTTT
.	TRBV5-1	TRBJ2-1	.	CASSLDPSDYNEQFF	TGCGCCAGCAGCTTGGATCCTAGCGACTACAATGAGCAGTTCTTC
.	TRBV7-9	TRBJ1-6	.	CASSYRDPGDSPLHF	TGTGCCAGCAGCTATCGGGACCCAGGCGATTCACCCCTCCACTTT
.	TRBV19	TRBJ1-1	TRBD1	CASSPGTGGSTEAFF	TGTGCCAGTAGCCCCGGGACAGGGGGCTCCACTGAAGCTTTCTTT
.	TRBV7-8	TRBJ2-7	TRBD1	CASSLDRGLYEQYF	TGTGCCAGCAGCCTCGACAGGGGGCTATACGAGCAGTACTTC
.	TRBV2	TRBJ1-3	.	CASSGAVSGNTIYF	TGTGCCAGCAGTGGTGCGGTCTCTGGAAACACCATATATTTT
.	TRBV30	TRBJ2-7	TRBD1	CAWREQGVREQYF	TGTGCCTGGAGGGAACAGGGGGTGCGGGAGCAGTACTTC
.	TRBV6-5	TRBJ1-1	TRBD1	CASSLQGAGTEAFF	TGTGCCAGCAGTTTGCAGGGGGCTGGCACTGAAGCTTTCTTT
.	TRBV6-5	TRBJ1-5	TRBD1	CASSYNRGGNQPQHF	TGTGCCAGCAGTTACAACAGGGGCGGGAATCAGCCCCAGCATTTT
.	TRBV5-1	TRBJ2-5	.	CASSLPSGYLGWDQETQYF	TGCGCCAGCAGCTTACCCTCAGGTTATCTAGGGTGGGACCAAGAGACCCAGTACTTC
.	TRBV7-9	TRBJ2-7	.	CASSKGLVTYEQYF	TGTGCCAGCAGCAAAGGACTTGTAACCTACGAGCAGTACTTC
.	TRBV1	TRBJ1-5	.	CTSSQQKKPQHF	TGCACCAGCAGCCAACAAAAGAAGCCCCAGCATTTT
.	TRBV4-1	TRBJ2-3	TRBD2	CASSRAGGSTDTQYF	TGCGCCAGCAGCCGGGCGGGGGGGAGCACAGATACGCAGTATTTT
.	TRBV2	TRBJ2-1	TRBD2	CASLGQTPGLAVDTTYNEQFF	TGTGCCAGCCTGGGACAAACTCCGGGACTAGCCGTTGATACCACCTACAATGAGCAGTTCTTC
.	TRBV4-1	TRBJ2-2	.	CASSFRGVPSAGELFF	TGCGCCAGCAGCTTCCGAGGGGTTCCTTCGGCCGGGGAGCTGTTTTTT
.	TRBV21-1	TRBJ1-2	.	CASSKSDRRDRRYGYTF	TGTGCCAGCAGCAAAAGCGATAGAAGGGACAGGCGATATGGCTACACCTTC
.	TRBV6-1	TRBJ2-1	TRBD2	CASSSGGGTNEQFF	TGTGCCAGCAGCTCGGGAGGGGGAACCAATGAGCAGTTCTTC
.	TRBV19	TRBJ2-7	.	CATNNPPLYEQYF	TGTGCTACAAATAATCCGCCGCTATACGAGCAGTACTTC
.	TRBV5-1	TRBJ2-3	.	CASSLEADTQYF	TGCGCCAGCAGCTTGGAGGCAGATACGCAGTATTTT
once	TRBV4-2	TRBJ2-1	TRBD2	CASSQEASGGLFIISQFF	TGTGCCAGCAGCCAAGAGGCTAGCGGGGGCCTGTTTATAATTTCGCAGTTCTTC
.	TRBV29-1	TRBJ2-1	.	CSVVGGVSYNEQFF	TGCAGCGTTGTTGGCGGGGTATCCTACAATGAGCAGTTCTTC
.	TRBV4-1	TRBJ2-1	.	CASSHRNEQFF	TGCGCCAGCAGCCACCGTAATGAGCAGTTCTTC
once	TRBV19	TRBJ2-3	.	CASSPARTDTQYF	TGTGCCAGTAGCCCCGCCAGAACAGATACGCAGTATTTT
.	TRBV4-1	TRBJ2-1	TRBD1	CASSGRQGSYNEQFF	TGCGCCAGCAGCGGCCGACAGGGCTCCTACAATGAGCAGTTCTTC
.	TRBV5-1	TRBJ1-1	.	CASSLDSLNTEAFF	TGCGCCAGCAGCTTGGACAGTCTGAACACTGAAGCTTTCTTT
.	TRBV7-8	TRBJ1-1	.	CASSERGRQGTEAFF	TGTGCCAGCAGCGAACGGGGCCGCCAGGGGACTGAAGCTTTCTTT
.	TRBV7-8	TRBJ1-5	.	CASSEGLIPQHF	TGTGCCAGCAGCGAAGGACTTATACCCCAGCATTTT
.	TRBV13	TRBJ2-2	.	CASSFTTGELFF	TGTGCCAGCAGCTTTACGACCGGGGAGCTGTTTTTT
.	TRBV5-1	TRBJ2-5	.	CASSLDGYPRETQYF	TGCGCCAGCAGCTTGGACGGCTACCCACGGGAGACCCAGTACTTC
.	TRBV19	TRBJ2-7	TRBD1	CASSAGTGGYEQYF	TGTGCCAGTAGTGCTGGGACAGGGGGCTACGAGCAGTACTTC
.	TRBV4-1	TRBJ2-2	.	CASSQGPLSGELFF	TGCGCCAGCAGCCAAGGGCCGTTATCCGGGGAGCTGTTTTTT
.	TRBV7-2	TRBJ2-7	.	CASRKEYEQYF	TGTGCCAGCAGGAAGGAGTACGAGCAGTACTTC
.	TRBV27	TRBJ2-1	.	CASSSLLRQNEQFF	TGTGCCAGCAGTAGCCTCCTTCGGCAGAATGAGCAGTTCTTC
.	TRBV4-1	TRBJ2-7	TRBD1	CASSQVGSTGWTTYEQYF	TGCGCCAGCAGCCAGGTAGGCTCGACAGGGTGGACGACCTACGAGCAGTACTTC
.	TRBV5-1	TRBJ2-1	.	CASSLGPGVDGEQFF	TGCGCCAGCAGCTTGGGCCCAGGGGTTGACGGTGAGCAGTTCTTC
few	TRBV2	TRBJ2-3	TRBD2	CASTLTWREFGDTQYF	TGTGCCAGCACGCTGACTTGGCGGGAGTTTGGAGATACGCAGTATTTT
.	TRBV15	TRBJ1-2	.	CATSSRMIGDGYTF	TGTGCCACCAGCAGTCGGATGATAGGGGATGGCTACACCTTC
.	TRBV27	TRBJ1-1	.	CASSHARGETEAFF	TGTGCCAGCAGTCACGCGCGGGGAGAGACTGAAGCTTTCTTT